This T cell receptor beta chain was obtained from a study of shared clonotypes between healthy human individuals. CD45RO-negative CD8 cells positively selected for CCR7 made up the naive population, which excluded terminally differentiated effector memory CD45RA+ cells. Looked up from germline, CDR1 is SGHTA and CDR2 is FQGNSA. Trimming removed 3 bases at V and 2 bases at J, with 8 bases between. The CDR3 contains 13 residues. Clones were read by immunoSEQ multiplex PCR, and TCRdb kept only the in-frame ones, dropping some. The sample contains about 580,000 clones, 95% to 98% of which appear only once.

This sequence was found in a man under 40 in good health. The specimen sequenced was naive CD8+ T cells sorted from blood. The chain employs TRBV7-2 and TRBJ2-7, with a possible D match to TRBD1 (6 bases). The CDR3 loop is CASSLDSPYEQYF. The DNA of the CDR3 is TGTGCCAGCAGCTTGGACAGTCCCTACGAGCAGTACTTC. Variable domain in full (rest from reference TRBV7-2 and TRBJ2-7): GAGVSQSPSNKVTEKGKDVELRCDPISGHTALYWYRQSLGQGLEFLIYFQGNSAPDKSGLPSDRFSAERTGGSVSTLTIQRTQQEDSAVYLCASSLDSPYEQYFGPGTRLTVT.